This entry lists 7 T cell receptor beta chains sequenced from one sample in a study of CD8+ T cells in alopecia areata. Treatment meaning: oral pan-JAK inhibitor, 5-10 mg twice daily. The sequencing template was cDNA reverse transcribed from extracted RNA. Clones were read by immunoSEQ multiplex PCR, and TCRdb kept only the in-frame ones, dropping some. This sample has around 200,000 clones, with 60% found just once. Source: CD4+ T cells sorted from blood, taken at week 4, from a patient treated with tofacitinib. These receptors all stem from a human donor with alopecia areata.

V and J are TRBV30 and TRBJ1-1, with a weak D call TRBD1 (6 bases). This CDR3 is built from 14 residues. Germline CDR1 GTSNPN, CDR2 SVGIG (reference sequence). The V end was cut by 4 bases, the J end by 0 bases, with 12 bases between. CDR3 sequence reads: CAWNPGQLNTEAFF. CDR3 sequence (DNA): TGTGCCTGGAACCCGGGACAATTGAACACTGAAGCTTTCTTT.

The rearrangement uses TRBV7-9 and TRBJ2-3; 7 bases are shared with TRBD1. From germline, CDR1 is SEHNR and CDR2 FQNEAQ (reference sequence). V shed 5 bases and J 5 bases; nucleotides not matched to a gene: 7. This CDR3 is built from 14 residues. The CDR3 loop reads CASSPWTGGDTQYF. The CDR3 DNA reads TGTGCCAGCAGCCCCTGGACAGGAGGAGATACGCAGTATTTT.

This clone was seen a few times. This chain joins TRBV10-3 and TRBJ2-1; weak D call: TRBD1 (6 bases). The CDR3 sequence is 15 residues long. Between the trimmed V and J ends, which lost 3 bases and 7 bases, there was a span of 16 bases. Germline CDR1 ENHRY, CDR2 SYGVKD. In DNA, the CDR3 is TGTGCCATCAGTGACCCCAGACGGACAGAGAATGAGCAGTTCTTC. The encoded protein is CAISDPRRTENEQFF.

The rearrangement uses TRBV7-2 and TRBJ1-1; D is possibly TRBD1 (5 bases). CDR1 is SGHTA and CDR2 is FQGNSA in the germline V gene. There are 15 residues in the CDR3. Trimming took 2 bases from V and 1 from J, leaving 11 bases between them. CDR3: CASSLFGGTNTEAFF. The CDR3 DNA reads TGTGCCAGCAGCTTATTCGGAGGGACGAACACTGAAGCTTTCTTT. Full variable domain (remainder filled in from reference TRBV7-2 and TRBJ1-1): GAGVSQSPSNKVTEKGKDVELRCDPISGHTALYWYRQSLGQGLEFLIYFQGNSAPDKSGLPSDRFSAERTGGSVSTLTIQRTQQEDSAVYLCASSLFGGTNTEAFFGQGTRLTVV.

The rearrangement joins TRBV4-1 to TRBJ2-1; D may be TRBD1 or TRBD2 (5 bases each). The germline V gene has CDR1 MGHRA and CDR2 YSYEKL. This CDR3 has 16 residues. V lost 4 bases, J lost 2 bases, and 15 bases lay in between. The CDR3 region has the DNA TGCGCCAGCAGCCCCGGGACGGCGACTACCTACAATGAGCAGTTCTTC. It is translated as CASSPGTATTYNEQFF.

This clone was seen a handful of times. This chain joins TRBV30 and TRBJ2-7; D call uncertain. Per the germline V gene, CDR1 is GTSNPN and CDR2 is SVGIG (reference sequence). The CDR3 has 12 residues. V lost 4 bases and J 2 bases, leaving 9 bases between the germline ends. CDR3: CAWNALAYEQYF. The CDR3 DNA reads TGTGCCTGGAACGCCTTAGCCTACGAGCAGTACTTC.

J is TRBJ2-2 and V is TRBV4-2, with TRBD2 matching over 7 bases. This CDR3 has 17 residues. V gave up 1 base and J gave up 0 bases; unmatched junction bases: 5. The germline V gene encodes CDR1 LGHNA and CDR2 YNFKEQ. CDR3: CASSQVVLAANTGELFF. Here the CDR3 DNA reads TGTGCCAGCAGCCAAGTCGTTCTAGCGGCGAACACCGGGGAGCTGTTTTTT.